Shown below are 2 T cell receptor beta chains from a single sample sequenced in a study of tumor-infiltrating lymphocytes in primary liver carcinoma. Germline DNA was extracted too, while blood RNA derived from unsorted whole blood. Synthesis of TCR beta cDNA was carried out from approximately 500 ng total RNA with a constant-region primer. Researchers made the TCR beta libraries by running three nested multiplex PCR rounds with slightly modified ARM-PCR. Researchers ran the first two PCR rounds for roughly 10 cycles each with TRBV1-TRBV30 forward primers and a C-beta reverse primer. MiXCR, applied by TCRdb to the multiplex PCR reads, yields one record per CDR3 protein. The data contain 310,000 or so distinct CDR3 sequences, approximately 58% of them singletons. Sequences were obtained from peripheral blood. These receptors all stem from a woman in her twenties or thirties with primary liver carcinoma and hepatitis B virus infection.

This clonotype appeared many times. The CDR3 DNA reads TGTGCCAGCAGTTACGTCCGGGGCCACCAAGAGACCCAGTACTTC. The encoded protein is CASSYVRGHQETQYF. This chain connects TRBV6-5 to TRBJ2-5; D possibly uses TRBD1 or TRBD2 (5 bases each). The CDR3 is 15 amino acids. The V gene's germline CDR1 is MNHEY and CDR2 SVGAGI. Trimming pared 2 bases from V and 0 bases from J, leaving 10 bases between.

In this sample, this clonotype turned up many times. The rearrangement joins TRBV12-3 or TRBV12-4 to TRBJ2-6; no clear D gene. Trimming left V 9 bases short and J 0 bases short, with 6 bases between. This CDR3 region has 13 residues. CDR3 DNA: TGTGCCAGTTCACCCTCTGGGGCCAACGTCCTGACTTTC. It encodes CASSPSGANVLTF.